This TCR beta chain was obtained from a study of CD8+ T cells in alopecia areata. The treatment here: oral pan-JAK inhibitor, 5-10 mg twice daily. The authors extracted RNA and reverse transcribed it into cDNA as the sequencing template. Data came from immunoSEQ multiplex PCR; TCRdb stores just in-frame clones and leaves some out. The sample includes around 190,000 clones, about 64% of them seen just once. The CDR3 runs to 14 residues. Germline assignment: CDR1 SGDLS and CDR2 YYNGEE. The V and J ends lost 3 bases and 1 base, in that order; junction bases with no gene match: 0. Sequenced here: CD4+ T cells sorted from blood, sampled at week 4, from a patient treated with tofacitinib. The rearrangement links TRBV9 to TRBJ2-3; the match to TRBD1 covers 9 bases. This TCR was sampled from a human donor with alopecia areata. In nucleotides, the CDR3 is TGTGCCAGCAGCGGGACAGGGGGCACAGATACGCAGTATTTT. Encoded protein: CASSGTGGTDTQYF.